These 14 T cell receptor beta chains were all obtained from the same sample, sequenced in a study of identical twins. A single record per CDR3 protein comes from TCRdb applying MiXCR to the 5' RACE reads. This sample has a few hundred thousand distinct CDR3 sequences, with less than 20% found just once. Sequencing input: naive T cells sorted from blood. These receptors were collected from a man aged 50-60 years in good health.

The rearrangement joins TRBV7-2 to TRBJ2-3; 8 bases match TRBD2. This CDR3 contains 15 residues. The V gene's germline CDR1 is SGHTA and CDR2 FQGNSA. V lost 5 bases to trimming and J lost 4 bases; unmatched junction nucleotides: 8. The CDR3 coding sequence is TGTGCCAGCAGCCAGAGCGGGAGTCGGGCAGATACGCAGTATTTT. It codes for CASSQSGSRADTQYF.

This clonotype turned up a few times. The genes are TRBV20-1 and TRBJ1-5; D ambiguous. Germline lookup yields CDR1 DFQATT and CDR2 SNEGSKA (reference sequence). V shed 2 bases and J shed 0 bases, with 17 bases lying between them. The CDR3 consists of 17 residues. The CDR3: CSARIYAIPYSNQPQHF. The CDR3 DNA reads TGCAGTGCTAGAATTTACGCCATCCCATATAGCAATCAGCCCCAGCATTTT.

This clonotype was seen a handful of times. The chain couples TRBV27 to TRBJ2-2; no clear D gene. V was pared by 3 bases and J by 0 bases, with 11 bases between. CDR1 MNHEY and CDR2 SMNVEV come from the germline V gene (reference sequence). The CDR3 runs 16 residues. CDR3 coding DNA: TGTGCCAGCAGTTTTGGGCTTACCGCGAACACCGGGGAGCTGTTTTTT. Its protein is CASSFGLTANTGELFF.

The rearrangement links TRBV5-1 to TRBJ2-7, with D unclear. The CDR3 is 13 amino acids. The germline gives CDR1 SGHRS, CDR2 YFSETQ. V gave up 5 bases and J gave up 7 bases, with 16 bases separating them. This chain's CDR3 is CASSPSILREQYF. CDR3 bases: TGCGCCAGCAGTCCCTCGATCCTTCGTGAGCAGTACTTC.

This chain uses TRBV28 with TRBJ1-1; possible D gene TRBD1, 5 bases. The ends were cut back, 1 base at V and 3 bases at J, with 12 bases in the middle. CDR1 and CDR2 (germline): MDHEN, SYDVKM. The length of the CDR3 is 15 residues. The CDR3 DNA is TGTGCCAGCAGTTTATTGGGGGAGTGGGACACTGAAGCTTTCTTT. Translated, it gives CASSLLGEWDTEAFF.

The chain has TRBV5-1 and TRBJ2-1; D not certain. This CDR3 is 16 amino acids long. The germline V gene encodes CDR1 SGHRS and CDR2 YFSETQ. Trimming pared 1 base from V and 0 bases from J, leaving 11 bases between. CDR3 region: CASSLLQRSSYNEQFF. CDR3 coding DNA: TGCGCCAGCAGCTTGCTTCAGCGTAGCTCCTACAATGAGCAGTTCTTC.

This clonotype was seen ten or more times. CDR3 amino acids: CASSLRDRVNEQYF. CDR3 sequence (DNA): TGTGCCAGCAGTTTACGGGACAGGGTAAACGAGCAGTACTTC. The chain is built from TRBV28 and TRBJ2-7, with TRBD1 matching over 9 bases. The germline gives CDR1 MDHEN, CDR2 SYDVKM. The CDR3 totals 14 residues. Trimming at V came to 2 bases and at J to 5 bases, leaving 4 bases not matched to a gene.

This clonotype appeared many times. The V gene is TRBV10-3, the J gene TRBJ2-3; possibly TRBD1 or TRBD2 for D (5 bases each). The ends were cut back, 6 bases at V and 0 bases at J, with 7 bases in the middle. The CDR3 contains 13 residues. Germline CDR1 ENHRY, CDR2 SYGVKD. CDR3 region: CAISRDSTDTQYF. The DNA for the CDR3 is TGTGCCATCAGCCGGGACAGCACAGATACGCAGTATTTT.

This chain links TRBV4-1 with TRBJ2-1, with D possibly being TRBD2 (6 bases). Trimming left V 1 base short and J 3 bases short, with 10 bases between. The CDR3 spans 15 residues. Germline CDR1 MGHRA, CDR2 YSYEKL. The CDR3 region has the DNA TGCGCCAGCAGCCAAGTTATTAGCGGCTACAATGAGCAGTTCTTC. This translates into CASSQVISGYNEQFF.

The genes are TRBV7-9 and TRBJ2-5; 8 bases line up with TRBD2. Losses at the gene ends were 5 bases for V and 1 base for J; bases not matched to a gene: 9. This CDR3 has 16 amino acids. Looked up from germline, CDR1 is SEHNR and CDR2 is FQNEAQ (reference sequence). The CDR3 DNA is TGTGCCAGCAGCCCCAGAGGGCTAGCGGGCCAAGAGACCCAGTACTTC. It encodes CASSPRGLAGQETQYF.

A few counts support this clonotype. CDR3 DNA sequence: TGTGCCAGCCGGGGGGGCTACCAGGGCACTGAAGCTTTCTTT. This sequence encodes CASRGGYQGTEAFF. The genes are TRBV12-3 or TRBV12-4 and TRBJ1-1; tentatively, D is TRBD1 (6 bases). This CDR3 spans 14 amino acids. Trimming cost V 8 bases and J 4 bases, with 17 bases left between them.

V usage is TRBV11-1 and J usage is TRBJ2-3; 14 bases fit TRBD2. Germline V gene sequence: CDR1 SGHAT, CDR2 FQDESV (reference sequence). Unmatched junction bases numbered 4, after V lost 4 bases and J lost 7 bases. The CDR3 consists of 15 residues. The CDR3 sequence: CASSSGLAGAYTQYF. CDR3 nucleotides: TGTGCCAGCAGCTCGGGACTAGCGGGGGCCTATACGCAGTATTTT.

This clonotype was seen ten or more times. The genes are TRBV5-1 and TRBJ1-4; D might be TRBD1 (5 bases). Germline loops: CDR1 SGHRS, CDR2 YFSETQ. The CDR3 is 16 amino acids. V lost 3 bases and J 0 bases, leaving 12 bases between the germline ends. The CDR3 coding sequence is TGCGCCAGCAGCTCGACAGTAATTGCAACTAATGAAAAACTGTTTTTT. It specifies CASSSTVIATNEKLFF.

The chain links TRBV9 to TRBJ1-2, with TRBD1 as a possible D gene (6 bases). V lost 0 bases and J lost 3, with 6 bases in between. This CDR3 contains 13 residues. Germline values: CDR1 SGDLS, CDR2 YYNGEE. The CDR3 sequence: CASSVGTDYGYTF. CDR3 nucleotides: TGTGCCAGCAGCGTAGGGACAGACTATGGCTACACCTTC.